This TCR beta chain is from a study of T cells in Graves' hyperthyroidism and ophthalmopathy. The study's findings and limits: Within blood appeared most thyroid clonotypes that had expanded above 0.001.

About this clonotype: Its specificity is not known.

V lost 3 bases and J lost 0, with 8 bases in between. The CDR3 spans 14 residues. Germline CDR1 KGHDR, CDR2 SFDVKD. Together with thyroid ultrasound, orbital computed tomography, serum thyroxine and TRAb, clinical symptoms were used for diagnoses. Amplified TCR beta CDR3 regions derived from RNA transcripts. HTBI primers were used for first-round RT-PCR of the TCR CDR3. TCRdb itself ran the multiplex PCR reads through MiXCR, one entry per CDR3 protein. This sample yields approximately 380,000 distinct CDR3 sequences, of which approximately 17% are seen a single time; 40% belongs to the top ten. The specimen was blood. This chain links TRBV24-1 with TRBJ2-7, with D unresolved. The sequence was obtained from a man younger than 30 with Graves' ophthalmopathy. Here the CDR3 reads CATSDPRSSYEQYF. The CDR3 DNA sequence: TGTGCCACCAGTGATCCCCGTAGCTCCTACGAGCAGTACTTC.